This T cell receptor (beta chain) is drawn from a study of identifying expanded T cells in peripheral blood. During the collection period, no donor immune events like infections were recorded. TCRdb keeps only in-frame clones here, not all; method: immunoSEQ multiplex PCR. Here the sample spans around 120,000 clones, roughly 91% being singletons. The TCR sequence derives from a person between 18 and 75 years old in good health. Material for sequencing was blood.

The CDR3 coding sequence is TGTGCCAGCAGTTCCCCAGGGGAAAGGTCCTATAATTCACCCCTCCACTTT. Its translation: CASSSPGERSYNSPLHF. The chain uses TRBV28 and TRBJ1-6, with D perhaps TRBD1 (6 bases). Germline lookup yields CDR1 MDHEN and CDR2 SYDVKM. The V gene lost 4 bases and the J gene lost 1 base, with 14 bases spanning the gap. The CDR3 length is 17 residues.